This T cell receptor (beta chain) was sequenced in a study of blood T cell repertoires in COVID-19. Whole-study context: The United States, Italy and Spain were the sources of the acute and convalescent COVID-19 samples. Sources were T cells, B-cell-depleted T cells, or PBMCs; the material itself was cDNA or gDNA.

This clone was seen only once. In the authors' workflow: Scientists estimated how many nucleated cells there were by amplifying reference gene primers. Data came from immunoSEQ multiplex PCR; TCRdb stores just in-frame clones and leaves some out. V and J calls and clone size follow that table, whereas D and trimming were derived from the DNA. The sample records a few hundred thousand clones, 75% to 90% being singletons. The V and J ends lost 4 bases and 4 bases, in that order; junction bases with no gene match: 16. The CDR3 extends over 17 amino acids. Per the germline V gene, CDR1 is SGHRS and CDR2 is YFSETQ.

This chain connects TRBV5-1 to TRBJ2-7; 8 positions agree with TRBD1. The sequencing sample was made of peripheral blood. The receptor's source is a young woman with acute or convalescent COVID-19. The CDR3 bases are TGCGCCAGCAGCGTCACTGACAGGGGTGCAGATTTGTACGAGCAGTACTTC. Amino acid sequence: CASSVTDRGADLYEQYF.